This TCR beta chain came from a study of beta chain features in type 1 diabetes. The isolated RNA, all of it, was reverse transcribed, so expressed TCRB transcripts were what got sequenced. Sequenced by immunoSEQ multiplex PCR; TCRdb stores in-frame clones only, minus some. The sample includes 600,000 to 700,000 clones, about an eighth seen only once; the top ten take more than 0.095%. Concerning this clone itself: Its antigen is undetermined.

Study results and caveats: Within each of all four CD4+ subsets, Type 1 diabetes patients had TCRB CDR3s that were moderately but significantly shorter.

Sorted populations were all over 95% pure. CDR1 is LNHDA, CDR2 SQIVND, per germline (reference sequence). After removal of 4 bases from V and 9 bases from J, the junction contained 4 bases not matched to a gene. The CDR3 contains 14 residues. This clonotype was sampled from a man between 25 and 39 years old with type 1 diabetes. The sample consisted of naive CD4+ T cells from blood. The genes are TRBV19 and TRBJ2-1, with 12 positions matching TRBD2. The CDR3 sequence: CASSTPTSGSEQFF. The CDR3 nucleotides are TGTGCCAGTAGTACACCGACTAGCGGGAGTGAGCAGTTCTTC.